The rows below give T cell receptor beta chains drawn from one sample of a study of T cell responses to AZD1222 COVID-19 vaccine. The data were produced by immunoSEQ multiplex PCR, yet TCRdb's version contains in-frame clones alone and is incomplete. This table has approximately 130,000 clones, about 90% appearing once. This specimen consisted of peripheral blood, obtained on day 0 of AZD1222 vaccination. These receptors all come from an adult in good health. Each CDR3 is given with its conserved first and last residue. The D gene is left open where the match is weak. Clone size appears in some rows only: once, few, many, or a class for an expanded clone.

V	size	D	J	DNA	CDR3
TRBV4-2	.	.	TRBJ1-4	TGTGCCAGCAGCCCCCTCGGGGGGTCGAATGAAAAACTGTTTTTT	CASSPLGGSNEKLFF
TRBV19	.	.	TRBJ1-1	TGTGCCAGTAGTGACGGGGGGACGGACACTGAAGCTTTCTTT	CASSDGGTDTEAFF
TRBV15	.	TRBD1	TRBJ2-2	TGTGCCACCAGCAATGAACAGGGGAACGGGGAGCTGTTTTTT	CATSNEQGNGELFF
TRBV29-1	once	TRBD1	TRBJ1-3	TGCAGCGCCGCCGGGACAGCAAAAGGAAACACCATATATTTT	CSAAGTAKGNTIYF
TRBV2	.	.	TRBJ1-1	TGTGCCAGCAGGGCAGCACGGGGCACTGAAGCTTTCTTT	CASRAARGTEAFF
TRBV7-8	once	.	TRBJ2-7	TGTGCCAGCAGCTTGGGGCAGCCCTCCTACGAGCAGTACTTC	CASSLGQPSYEQYF
TRBV30	.	.	TRBJ1-2	TGTGCCTGGAGCCTCCTTTCGGGGGGTGTAGGCTACACCTTC	CAWSLLSGGVGYTF
TRBV14	.	.	TRBJ2-3	TGTGCCAGCAGCCAAGATAGGGTTAGCACAGATACGCAGTATTTT	CASSQDRVSTDTQYF
TRBV25-1	.	.	TRBJ2-5	TGTGCCAGCAGTGAACACCCAGGAGTGCCTCAAGAGACCCAGTACTTC	CASSEHPGVPQETQYF
TRBV14	.	.	TRBJ1-1	TGTGCCAGCAGCCGACTCGACAGACACAACACTGAAGCTTTCTTT	CASSRLDRHNTEAFF
TRBV24-1	.	.	TRBJ1-6	TGTGCCACCAGTGATGTAGGCTATAATTCACCCCTCCACTTT	CATSDVGYNSPLHF
TRBV5-1	.	TRBD2	TRBJ2-7	TGCGCCAGCAGCGGCCGAGGATTAGCGGGAGCCCGGAGGAACGAGCAGTACTTC	CASSGRGLAGARRNEQYF